Listed below are T cell receptor beta chains from one sample, sequenced in a study of technical replicates of blood from several donors. Sequenced by immunoSEQ multiplex PCR; TCRdb stores in-frame clones only, minus some. The sample has approximately 75,000 clones, nearly 98% seen once; the top ten hold roughly 0.2%. Sequenced material: T cells isolated from PBMCs. Receptor source: a human donor in good health. Both conserved end residues are part of each CDR3. D genes are given only for firm matches. Clone size appears in some rows only: once, few, many, or a class for an expanded clone.

. | TRBJ2-1 | once | TRBV9 | TGTGCCAGCAGCGTAGGGTCGGACAATGAGCAGTTCTTC | CASSVGSDNEQFF
. | TRBJ2-5 | . | TRBV29-1 | TGCAGCGTTGATTACAGTAGACAAGAGACCCAGTACTTC | CSVDYSRQETQYF
TRBD2 | TRBJ2-3 | . | TRBV7-2 | TGTGCCAGCAGCAAACGACTAGCGGGGGGACCAGATACGCAGTATTTT | CASSKRLAGGPDTQYF
TRBD1 | TRBJ1-6 | once | TRBV11-2 | TGTGCCAGCGCGGACAGGGGAACGGCACCCCTCCACTTT | CASADRGTAPLHF
. | TRBJ2-5 | once | TRBV5-1 | TGCGCCAGCAGCTTGCGGGAGACCCAGTACTTC | CASSLRETQYF
TRBD1 | TRBJ1-2 | . | TRBV12-5 | TGTGCTAGTGGCGCCCCCCAGGGGGCGGAGGACTATGGCTACACCTTC | CASGAPQGAEDYGYTF
TRBD1 | TRBJ2-5 | . | TRBV5-8 | TGTGCCTGCTCGATGGGACAGGGGCTGAGTGAGACCCAGTACTTC | CACSMGQGLSETQYF
. | TRBJ2-5 | . | TRBV5-6 | TGTGCCAGCAGCCTTTTGGCGGCAGAGACCCAGTACTTC | CASSLLAAETQYF
. | TRBJ2-1 | . | TRBV19 | TGTGCCAGTAGTTGGAGCGGCCCCGGAGTTGAGCAGTTCTTC | CASSWSGPGVEQFF
. | TRBJ2-6 | . | TRBV27 | TGTGCCAGCAGTTTATTCGCACAGGGTGGGTCTGGGGCCAACGTCCTGACTTTC | CASSLFAQGGSGANVLTF
TRBD2 | TRBJ2-3 | . | TRBV25-1 | TGTGCCAGCAGTGAATACTTACGGGGACTAGTACCCACAGATACGCAGTATTTT | CASSEYLRGLVPTDTQYF
. | TRBJ2-2 | . | TRBV25-1 | TGTGCCAGCAGTGAATGGGGGGGCGGACAGAACACCGGGGAGCTGTTTTTT | CASSEWGGGQNTGELFF
. | TRBJ2-6 | . | TRBV4-1 | TGCGCCAGCAGCCAATCTATCCTCTCTGGGGCCAACGTCCTGACTTTC | CASSQSILSGANVLTF
. | TRBJ1-1 | . | TRBV29-1 | TGCAGCGTTGAAGGGCGGTTGAACACTGAAGCTTTCTTT | CSVEGRLNTEAFF
TRBD1 | TRBJ2-2 | . | TRBV5-1 | TGCGCCAGCAGCAACGGACAGGGGAGAACCACCGGGGAGCTGTTTTTT | CASSNGQGRTTGELFF
TRBD1 | TRBJ1-1 | . | TRBV5-6 | TGTGCCAGCAGCTCCCTGACAGGGGGGAACACTGAAGCTTTCTTT | CASSSLTGGNTEAFF
TRBD1 | TRBJ1-1 | . | TRBV30 | TGTGCCTGGAGTGTACAGGGGACTGAAGCTTTCTTT | CAWSVQGTEAFF
TRBD2 | TRBJ2-5 | . | TRBV27 | TGTGCCAGCAGGGAAGGGCTAGCGGGGGAACAAGAGACCCAGTACTTC | CASREGLAGEQETQYF
TRBD1 | TRBJ1-1 | . | TRBV6-1 | TGTGCCACCGTCGTAACAGGGGGTTGGACTGAAGCTTTCTTT | CATVVTGGWTEAFF
TRBD2 | TRBJ2-5 | . | TRBV28 | TGTGCCAGCAGTTTAGGAATAGCGGGAGTAGAGACCCAGTACTTC | CASSLGIAGVETQYF
. | TRBJ2-3 | . | TRBV5-5 | TGTGCCAGCAGGGCGAGGTTCTTGGATACGCAGTATTTT | CASRARFLDTQYF
. | TRBJ2-3 | . | TRBV28 | TGTGCCAGCAGATCACCCTTGCAGGGTAGGGCAGATACGCAGTATTTT | CASRSPLQGRADTQYF
TRBD1 | TRBJ1-2 | . | TRBV28 | TGTGCCAGCAGTTTCGGGGACAGGACGACCTATGGCTACACCTTC | CASSFGDRTTYGYTF
TRBD2 | TRBJ2-1 | . | TRBV9 | TGTGCCAGCAGCGTGACTAGCGGGGGGGCAGAGCAGTTCTTC | CASSVTSGGAEQFF
. | TRBJ2-1 | . | TRBV29-1 | TGCAGCGTTGAAGATCCGAGGGTACACTACAATGAGCAGTTCTTC | CSVEDPRVHYNEQFF
TRBD2 | TRBJ2-2 | . | TRBV4-1 | TGCGCCAGCAGCCAAGAAGGGACTAGTACCGGGGAGCTGTTTTTT | CASSQEGTSTGELFF
. | TRBJ1-1 | . | TRBV5-5 | TGTGCCAGCAGCTTGGGGGGGGGCTTCGCTGAAGCTTTCTTT | CASSLGGGFAEAFF
. | TRBJ1-1 | . | TRBV6-1 | TGTGCCAGCAGTGAACCCCTTATCAGAATTAGCGCTGAAGCTTTCTTT | CASSEPLIRISAEAFF
. | TRBJ2-1 | . | TRBV5-4 | TGTGCCAGCAGCTTGGTTTCGGGGTACAATGAGCAGTTCTTC | CASSLVSGYNEQFF
TRBD2 | TRBJ2-3 | . | TRBV7-9 | TGTGCCAGCAGCTTATCTTCTAGCGGGGGGCACACAGATACGCAGTATTTT | CASSLSSSGGHTDTQYF
. | TRBJ2-1 | . | TRBV28 | TGTGCCAGCAGTTTTAGCACAAGGAAAATCGAATACAATGAGCAGTTCTTC | CASSFSTRKIEYNEQFF
TRBD2 | TRBJ2-1 | . | TRBV6-1 | TGTGCCAGCAGTGGGGGGCCACTAGCGGGAGGGCGAGGTGAGCAGTTCTTC | CASSGGPLAGGRGEQFF
. | TRBJ2-3 | . | TRBV4-1 | TGCGCCAGCAGCTTTCGGACAGGCACAGATACGCAGTATTTT | CASSFRTGTDTQYF
TRBD2 | TRBJ2-2 | . | TRBV2 | TGTGCCAGCAGTGGGACTAGCGGGGGGGTAAACACCGGGGAGCTGTTTTTT | CASSGTSGGVNTGELFF
TRBD1 | TRBJ1-2 | . | TRBV6-6 | TGTGCCAGCTCCCGGACAGGGGGCGGCTACACCTTC | CASSRTGGGYTF
TRBD1 | TRBJ2-2 | . | TRBV4-1 | TGCGCCAGCAGCCAAGATTGGGGACAGGGGTCGGGGGAGCTGTTTTTT | CASSQDWGQGSGELFF
TRBD1 | TRBJ1-1 | . | TRBV11-2 | TGTGCCAGCAGCTCGACAGGGCGGAGGGACACTGAAGCTTTCTTT | CASSSTGRRDTEAFF
. | TRBJ2-5 | . | TRBV11-3 | TGTGCCAGCAGCTTAGATAGAGCTCCTCAAGAGACCCAGTACTTC | CASSLDRAPQETQYF
. | TRBJ1-5 | . | TRBV21-1 | TGTGCCAGCACCGACCTCCAGGGCGGCCGCAATCAGCCCCAGCATTTT | CASTDLQGGRNQPQHF
. | TRBJ1-2 | . | TRBV5-1 | TGCGCCAGCAGCTTGGTTGCAGGGGCTGCTGGCTACACCTTC | CASSLVAGAAGYTF
TRBD2 | TRBJ2-1 | . | TRBV2 | TGTGCCAGCAGTGAATTGGGGCTAGCGGGAGAGGGGGAGCAGTTCTTC | CASSELGLAGEGEQFF
TRBD1 | TRBJ2-7 | . | TRBV7-9 | TGTGCCAGCAGCTCCACGGACAGGAAATACGAGCAGTACTTC | CASSSTDRKYEQYF
. | TRBJ1-5 | . | TRBV19 | TGTGCCAGTAGTATGGTAGGGGCGGGGCAGCCCCAGCATTTT | CASSMVGAGQPQHF
. | TRBJ2-4 | . | TRBV5-1 | TGCGCCAGCAGCGAGACCGGGACTGCAGGGGGGCGGCAGAAAAACATTCAGTACTTC | CASSETGTAGGRQKNIQYF
TRBD1 | TRBJ2-7 | once | TRBV30 | TGTGCCACAGGTCCCCACAGGGGGTCCTACGAGCAGTACTTC | CATGPHRGSYEQYF